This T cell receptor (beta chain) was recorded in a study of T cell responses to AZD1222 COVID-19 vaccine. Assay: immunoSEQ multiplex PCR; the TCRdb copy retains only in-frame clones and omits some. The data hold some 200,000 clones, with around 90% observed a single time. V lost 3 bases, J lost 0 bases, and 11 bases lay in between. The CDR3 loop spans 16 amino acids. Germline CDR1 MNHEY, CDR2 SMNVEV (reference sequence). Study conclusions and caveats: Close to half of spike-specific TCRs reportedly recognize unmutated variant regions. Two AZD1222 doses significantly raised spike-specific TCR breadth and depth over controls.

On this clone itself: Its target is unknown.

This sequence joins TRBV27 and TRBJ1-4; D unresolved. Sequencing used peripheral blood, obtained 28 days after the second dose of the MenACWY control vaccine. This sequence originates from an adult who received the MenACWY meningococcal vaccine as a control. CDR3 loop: CASSFYSGATNEKLFF. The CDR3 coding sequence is TGTGCCAGCAGTTTTTATTCGGGAGCAACTAATGAAAAACTGTTTTTT.